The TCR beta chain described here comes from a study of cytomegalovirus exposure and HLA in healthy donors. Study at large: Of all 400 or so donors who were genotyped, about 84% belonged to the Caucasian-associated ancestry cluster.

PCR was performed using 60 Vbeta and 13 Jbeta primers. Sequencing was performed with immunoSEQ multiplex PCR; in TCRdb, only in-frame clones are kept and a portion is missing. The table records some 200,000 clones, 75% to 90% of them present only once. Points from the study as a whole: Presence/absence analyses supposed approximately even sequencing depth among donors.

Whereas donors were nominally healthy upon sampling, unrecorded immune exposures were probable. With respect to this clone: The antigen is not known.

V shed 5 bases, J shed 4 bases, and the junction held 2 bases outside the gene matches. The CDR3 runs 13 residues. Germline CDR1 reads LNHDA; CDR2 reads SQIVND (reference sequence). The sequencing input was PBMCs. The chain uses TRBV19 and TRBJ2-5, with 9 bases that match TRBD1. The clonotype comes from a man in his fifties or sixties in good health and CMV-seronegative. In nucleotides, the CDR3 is TGTGCCAGTAGTCAGGACAGGGGAGAGACCCAGTACTTC. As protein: CASSQDRGETQYF. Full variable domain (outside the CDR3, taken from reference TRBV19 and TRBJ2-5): DGGITQSPKYLFRKEGQNVTLSCEQNLNHDAMYWYRQDPGQGLRLIYYSQIVNDFQKGDIAEGYSVSREKKESFPLTVTSAQKNPTAFYLCASSQDRGETQYFGPGTRLLVL.